Included here is one TCR beta chain sequence, with context. Investigators reverse transcribed all isolated RNA, so they sequenced expressed TCRB transcripts. Data came from immunoSEQ multiplex PCR; TCRdb stores just in-frame clones and leaves some out. Of 150,000 or so clones in the sample, 9.2% were seen once. The data belong to a study of beta chain features in type 1 diabetes. It was via CD45RO/CCR7/CD25/CD127/CD95/CD27 that CD4+ naive, central memory, regulatory and stem cell-like memory cells were sorted. The germline CDR1 and CDR2 sequences are SGHRS and YFSETQ. CDR3 length: 16 amino acids. Unmatched junction bases numbered 13, after V lost 2 bases and J lost 6 bases.

The sample consisted of central memory CD4+ T cells from blood. This TCR came from a man in his late teens or twenties in good health. V gene TRBV5-1 combines with J gene TRBJ2-7; 8 positions agree with TRBD1. The CDR3: CASSFLQGQGAGEQYF. CDR3 nucleotide sequence: TGCGCCAGCAGCTTCCTCCAAGGGCAGGGGGCGGGCGAGCAGTACTTC.